This T cell receptor beta chain derives from a study of response to subunit inactivated influenza vaccine. Germline V gene data show CDR1 as MNHNS and CDR2 as SASEGT. The ends lost 6 bases at V and 6 bases at J; junction bases unmatched: 7. The CDR3 covers 15 residues. Overall study findings and caveats: There was a suggestion from the authors that each seasonal influenza vaccination recruits few new T cells.

Via MiXCR, TCRdb re-called the RT-PCR reads, giving one row per CDR3 protein. The sample has just over 300,000 distinct CDR3 sequences, roughly 22% seen once. This clonotype was counted a few times. The antigen is not known. Sequenced here: PBMCs from blood, sampled approximately 22 months after vaccination. V is TRBV6-1 and J is TRBJ2-1; 11 bases are a match to TRBD2. This sequence originates from a man between 50 and 75 years old who received an inactivated influenza vaccine. CDR3 DNA: TGTGCCAGCAGAGTAGCGGGAGGGCCCATCAATGAGCAGTTCTTC. Translation: CASRVAGGPINEQFF.